The 31 T cell receptor beta chains in this list originate from one sample, sequenced in a study of tumor and adjacent non-tumor tissue in lung cancer. This sample's RNA came from whole unsorted tissue. A modified ARM-PCR protocol with three rounds of nested PCR amplified TCRbeta. TCRdb re-derived calls from the multiplex PCR reads in MiXCR, one entry per CDR3 protein. Of under 95,000 distinct CDR3 sequences listed, about 67% are singletons. The material sequenced was lung tumor tissue. The source of these receptors is a man in his sixties with non-small cell lung cancer.

This clonotype was seen only a few times. A much larger clone differs from this one at a single base, so this may be a read error. CDR3 DNA: TGTGCCAGCAACCGTTCTAGCGGGAGCTCCTACAATGAGCAGTTCTTC. Translated: CASNRSSGSSYNEQFF. The V gene is TRBV13, the J gene TRBJ2-1, with 10 bases matching TRBD2. This CDR3 is 16 amino acids long. Germline loops: CDR1 PRHDT, CDR2 FYEKMQ (reference sequence). V shed 7 bases and J 0 bases; nucleotides not matched to a gene: 6.

Of note for this clonotype: A single base separates this from a much larger clone, so it may be a read error. The V and J genes are TRBV5-1 and TRBJ2-1, with TRBD2 as a possible D gene (5 bases). Germline loops: CDR1 SGHRS, CDR2 YFSETQ. V lost 4 bases, J lost 0 bases, and 11 bases lay in between. The CDR3 spans 15 residues. CDR3 coding DNA: TGCGCCAGCAGCCCCAGCGGCGTCTCCTACAATGAGCAGTTCTTC. Translating it yields CASSPSGVSYNEQFF.

With regard to this clonotype: A read error may be the cause here, since a much bigger clone is one base away. J is TRBJ2-6 and V is TRBV7-9, with no clear D. The CDR3 length is 16 residues. Looked up from germline, CDR1 is SEHNR and CDR2 is FQNEAQ (reference sequence). The CDR3: CVSSLGYGEGANVLTF. DNA of the CDR3: TGTGTCAGCAGCTTAGGCTACGGTGAGGGGGCCAACGTCCTGACTTTC.

This chain links TRBV7-3 with TRBJ2-3; D ambiguous. The J call is in doubt because the DNA end fits TRBJ1-5 better. The CDR3 loop spans 15 amino acids. Germline CDR1 reads SGHTA; CDR2 reads FQGTGA. The CDR3 reads CASSYLAGGTDTQHF. The CDR3 DNA sequence: TGTGCCAGCAGCTATCTAGCGGGAGGCACAGATACGCAGCATTTT.

The sample holds a few counts of this clonotype. Possible read error: a much larger clone is one base away. The V gene is TRBV4-2, the J gene TRBJ2-7; 14 nucleotides agree with TRBD2. J lost 4 bases, V lost 3 bases, and 14 bases had no gene match. The CDR3 consists of 19 residues. The germline gives CDR1 LGHNA, CDR2 YNFKEQ. CDR3 loop: CASSHGRRTSGGPSYEQYF. CDR3 DNA sequence: TGTGCCAGCAGCCATGGTAGAAGGACTAGCGGGGGGCCCTCATACGAGCAGTACTTC.

In regard to this clonotype: An end of the junction does not agree with germline; a read error may underlie this. The chain links TRBV11-3 to TRBJ1-3, with D possibly TRBD1 on 5 matching bases. Germline assignment: CDR1 SGHNT and CDR2 YENEEA. CDR3 length: 13 residues. The CDR3 nucleotides read TGTGCCAGCAGCTCTGACAGTGGAAACACCTTATATTTT. Translated, it gives CASSSDSGNTLYF.

As concerns this clonotype: Its ends do not fully match the called genes, so a read error is possible. The rearrangement uses TRBV12-5 and TRBJ2-1, with 9 bases that match TRBD2. This CDR3 is built from 16 residues. The germline V gene encodes CDR1 LGHNT and CDR2 FRNRAP. Written as DNA, the CDR3 is TGTGCTAGTAGTTTGCCCAGCGGGGGGTTATACAATAAGCAGTTCTTC. Its translation is CASSLPSGGLYNKQFF.

Remarks on this clonotype: A much more abundant neighbour one base away suggests this may be a read error. V is TRBV20-1 and J is TRBJ1-3; D uncertain. Germline-derived CDR1 and CDR2 are DFQATT and SNEGSKA (reference sequence). The CDR3 runs to 13 residues. This CDR3 is CSATPNSGNTINF. Written as DNA, the CDR3 is TGCAGTGCAACTCCAAACTCTGGAAACACCATAAATTTT.

On this clonotype itself: The CDR3 ends on some other residue instead of the conserved phenylalanine or tryptophan, so this is likely a read error. CDR3 amino acids: CASSGGQVRSRANVLTI. CDR3 sequence (DNA): TGTGCCAGCAGCGGGGGACAGGTGCGATCTAGAGCCAACGTCCTGACTATC. This sequence joins TRBV11-3 and TRBJ2-6; 8 positions agree with TRBD1. Trimming at V came to 5 bases and at J to 7 bases, leaving 13 bases not matched to a gene. CDR1 and CDR2 from the germline V gene are SGHNT and YENEEA. This CDR3 is built from 17 residues.

Concerning this clonotype: Germline and junction disagree at one end, which may indicate a read error. The chain combines TRBV6-2 or TRBV6-3 with TRBJ2-3; possibly TRBD2 for D (5 bases). The germline V gene has CDR1 MNHEY and CDR2 SVGEGT. This CDR3 is built from 15 residues. In DNA form, the CDR3 reads TGTGTCAGCAGTCAGCCTGGGGTAGCGTGGGATATGCAGTATTTT. Translating gives CVSSQPGVAWDMQYF.

Details on this clonotype: A much larger clonotype is one base distant, so this may be a read error. The rearrangement links TRBV20-1 to TRBJ2-7; 9 nucleotides line up with TRBD2. CDR1 is DFQATT and CDR2 is SNEGSKA in the germline V gene (reference sequence). CDR3 length equals 13 residues. J gave up 4 bases and V 6 bases, and 7 bases lay outside the gene matches. The chain's CDR3 is CSANRGLAYEQYF. CDR3 coding DNA: TGCAGTGCCAATAGGGGACTAGCTTACGAGCAGTACTTC.

The chain couples TRBV6-2 or TRBV6-3 to TRBJ2-7, with 8 bases aligning to TRBD1. The CDR3 totals 15 residues. Germline assignment: CDR1 MNHEY and CDR2 SVGEGT. After removal of 5 bases from V and 2 bases from J, the junction contained 8 bases not matched to a gene. The CDR3 nucleotides are TGTGCCAGCAGTAGCCCGGGACAGGTCACCTACGAGCAGTACTTC. Translation gives CASSSPGQVTYEQYF.

About this clonotype itself: The germline gene is not matched at one end of the junction; a read error may be the cause. The rearrangement uses TRBV6-2 or TRBV6-3 and TRBJ2-5; a possible D gene is TRBD2 (6 bases). Germline CDR1 and CDR2: MNHEY and SVGEGT. This CDR3 region has 15 residues. The CDR3, as DNA: TGTACCAGCAGTAGCGGCGGGTTTATGGGGGAGACCCAGTACTTC. It encodes CTSSSGGFMGETQYF.

About this clonotype: This may be a read error, as it is one base from a much larger clone. This chain joins TRBV20-1 and TRBJ2-1; D may correspond to TRBD1 or TRBD2 (6 bases each). V was cut by 6 bases and J by 2 bases, with 17 bases left in between. Germline-derived CDR1 and CDR2 are DFQATT and SNEGSKA (reference sequence). CDR3 length: 15 amino acids. As DNA, the CDR3 is TGCAGTGCATTTGGGGGGCTATCGGCCTACAATGAGCAGTTCTTC. The encoded protein is CSAFGGLSAYNEQFF.

On this clonotype itself: A much larger clonotype is one base distant, so this may be a read error. This CDR3 is missing its conserved last phenylalanine or tryptophan, likely due to a read error. The genes are TRBV12-5 and TRBJ2-7, with D unclear. Germline V gene lookup returns CDR1 LGHNT and CDR2 FRNRAP. The CDR3 totals 14 residues. Deletions cut 3 bases from V and 1 base from J, with 10 bases between. The CDR3 DNA reads as TGTGCTAGTGGTTTAGGCCCAGGATCCTACGAGCAGTACTAC. Residues: CASGLGPGSYEQYY.

To note about this clonotype: A much more abundant neighbour one base away suggests this may be a read error. V is TRBV4-1 and J is TRBJ2-2; 7 bases map to TRBD2. The CDR3 runs 14 residues. Germline CDR1 reads MGHRA; CDR2 reads YSYEKL. The chain's CDR3 is CATSFFDSPGGLFF. In DNA, the CDR3 is TGCGCCACCAGCTTTTTCGACAGTCCGGGGGGGCTGTTTTTT.

Only a few counts were recorded for this clonotype. This may come from a read error, since a much larger clone is one base off. J is TRBJ2-5 and V is TRBV9; D possibly corresponds to TRBD2 (7 bases). The germline gives CDR1 SGDLS, CDR2 YYNGEE. The CDR3 loop spans 14 amino acids. CDR3 loop: CASNVWGGGETQYF. The CDR3 DNA reads TGTGCCAGCAACGTATGGGGGGGCGGGGAGACCCAGTACTTC.

J is TRBJ1-5 and V is TRBV4-3, with TRBD1 matching 7 bases. The J call may be wrong; the DNA end is better matched by TRBJ2-3. CDR1 is LGHNA and CDR2 is YSLEER in the germline V gene. The CDR3 spans 14 residues. This chain's CDR3 is CASSRERTGQPQYF. CDR3 sequence (DNA): TGCGCCAGCAGCCGAGAGAGGACAGGTCAGCCCCAGTATTTT.

Details on this clonotype: One end of the junction is discordant with germline, which a read error may explain. The rearrangement links TRBV6-5 to TRBJ2-5; 7 bases agree with TRBD1. CDR1 MNHEY and CDR2 SVGAGI come from the germline V gene. CDR3 length: 15 amino acids. CDR3 nucleotide sequence: TGTGTCAGCAGTGCATTGGGGACAGAGGGGGAGACCCAGTACTTC. Protein: CVSSALGTEGETQYF.

Regarding this clonotype: The junction differs from germline at one of its ends, possibly a read error. The chain combines TRBV29-1 with TRBJ2-7, with D perhaps given as TRBD1 or TRBD2 (5 bases each). The germline V gene has CDR1 SQVTM and CDR2 ANQGSEA. The CDR3 consists of 12 residues. The CDR3 bases are TGTAGCGCCCTAACGGGGACGGAGGAGCACTACTTC. This encodes CSALTGTEEHYF.

This chain links TRBV29-1 with TRBJ2-1; 9 bases agree with TRBD2. The CDR3 totals 15 residues. The germline CDR1 and CDR2 sequences are SQVTM and ANQGSEA. Trimming at V came to 3 bases and at J to 4 bases, leaving 7 bases not matched to a gene. In DNA, the CDR3 is TGCAGCGTTGAGATATTTGCGGGAGGGTACAATGAGCAGTTCTTC. As protein: CSVEIFAGGYNEQFF.

The chain links TRBV20-1 to TRBJ2-5, with D perhaps matching TRBD2 (5 bases). CDR1 is DFQATT and CDR2 is SNEGSKA in the germline V gene (reference sequence). Trimming pared 8 bases from V and 4 bases from J, leaving 14 bases between. The CDR3 is made up of 12 amino acids. The CDR3: CSTNARVETQYF. DNA of the CDR3: TGCAGTACTAACGCGAGGGTAGAGACCCAGTACTTC.

This clonotype was seen at least ten times. J is TRBJ2-1 and V is TRBV11-1; 16 nucleotides align to TRBD2. This CDR3 contains 21 residues. The V and J ends lost 3 bases and 6 bases, in that order; junction bases with no gene match: 17. Germline V gene data show CDR1 as SGHAT and CDR2 as FQDESV (reference sequence). This CDR3 is CASSFPPSGTSGGALINEQFF. CDR3 in DNA: TGTGCCAGCAGCTTCCCCCCCTCCGGGACTAGCGGGGGGGCCCTTATCAATGAGCAGTTCTTC.

By its share, this clonotype is medium-sized. The CDR3 here is CASSLVRESNEQFF. The CDR3 nucleotides are TGCGCCAGCAGCTTGGTTCGGGAGAGCAATGAGCAGTTCTTC. J is TRBJ2-1 and V is TRBV5-1, with D possibly being TRBD2 (6 bases). Germline V gene sequence: CDR1 SGHRS, CDR2 YFSETQ. V lost 0 bases, J lost 6 bases, and 10 bases lay in between. This CDR3 has 14 residues.

The V gene is TRBV11-1, the J gene TRBJ2-7; 7 nucleotides agree with TRBD1. The CDR3 totals 16 residues. V shed 5 bases and J 2 bases; nucleotides not matched to a gene: 12. Germline V lookup: CDR1 SGHAT, CDR2 FQDESV (reference sequence). The DNA of the CDR3 is TGTGCCAGCAGCCTCGACAGGGCCGGGGTAACCTACGAGCAGTACTTC. This sequence encodes CASSLDRAGVTYEQYF. Together with reference TRBV11-1 and TRBJ2-7, the CDR3 gives the full variable domain: EAEVAQSPRYKITEKSQAVAFWCDPISGHATLYWYRQILGQGPELLVQFQDESVVDDSQLPKDRFSAERLKGVDSTLKIQPAELGDSAMYLCASSLDRAGVTYEQYFGPGTRLTVT.

About this clonotype: One end of the junction varies from germline; a read error may be responsible. This chain joins TRBV5-1 and TRBJ1-2, with a possible D match to TRBD1 (6 bases). Germline CDR1 reads SGHRS; CDR2 reads YFSETQ. The CDR3 totals 15 residues. CDR3 DNA sequence: TGCGCCAGCAGCCGTACGGCAGGGGATAACTATGGTTACGCCTTC. Amino acids: CASSRTAGDNYGYAF.

V and J are TRBV4-2 and TRBJ2-2, with D unclear. Between the trimmed V and J ends, which lost 4 bases and 9 bases, there was a span of 12 bases. The CDR3 length is 13 residues. Germline V lookup: CDR1 LGHNA, CDR2 YNFKEQ. The CDR3 spells CASSPSTSWELFF. The CDR3 DNA sequence: TGTGCCAGCAGCCCGAGCACCAGCTGGGAGCTGTTTTTT.

Comments on this clonotype: An end of the junction does not agree with germline; a read error may underlie this. CDR3 nucleotides: TGCAGCGACCTGAAGTGGGAACTCCAAGAAACCCAGTACTTC. Encoded protein: CSDLKWELQETQYF. The chain employs TRBV29-1 and TRBJ2-5; D uncertain. The CDR3 covers 14 residues. The germline gives CDR1 SQVTM, CDR2 ANQGSEA. Based on the CDR3 plus reference TRBV29-1 and TRBJ2-5, the full variable domain is SAVISQKPSRDICQRGTSLTIQCQVDSQVTMMFWYRQQPGQSLTLIATANQGSEATYESGFVIDKFPISRPNLTFSTLTVSNMSPEDSSIYLCSDLKWELQETQYFGPGTRLLVL.

This clonotype was observed a handful of times. The junction does not match germline at one end; this may be a read error. The gene calls are TRBV12-3 or TRBV12-4 and TRBJ1-5; TRBD1 matches at 8 bases. The CDR3 sequence is 16 residues long. CDR3 bases: TGTGCCAGCAGCCGGCGAAGGGACAGGCGTTATCAGCCCCTGCATTTT. Amino acid sequence: CASSRRRDRRYQPLHF.

Comments on this clonotype: An end of the junction differs from the germline gene, which may be a read error. The J gene is TRBJ2-7, the V gene TRBV4-2; perhaps TRBD2 as D (5 bases). Germline V lookup: CDR1 LGHNA, CDR2 YNFKEQ. CDR3 size: 17 residues. The CDR3 nucleotides are TGTGCCAGCAGCCAAGATTTAACGGGAACATTATCCTACGAGCAGAACTTC. Protein product: CASSQDLTGTLSYEQNF.

The chain carries TRBV5-5 and TRBJ2-3; D gene uncertain. V shed 2 bases and J shed 2 bases, with 9 bases lying between them. The CDR3 runs 14 residues. The V gene's germline CDR1 is SGHKS and CDR2 YYEKEE (reference sequence). The CDR3 region has the DNA TGTGCCAGCAGCTTAGATGGGTTCACAGATACGCAGTATTTT. Translating it yields CASSLDGFTDTQYF.